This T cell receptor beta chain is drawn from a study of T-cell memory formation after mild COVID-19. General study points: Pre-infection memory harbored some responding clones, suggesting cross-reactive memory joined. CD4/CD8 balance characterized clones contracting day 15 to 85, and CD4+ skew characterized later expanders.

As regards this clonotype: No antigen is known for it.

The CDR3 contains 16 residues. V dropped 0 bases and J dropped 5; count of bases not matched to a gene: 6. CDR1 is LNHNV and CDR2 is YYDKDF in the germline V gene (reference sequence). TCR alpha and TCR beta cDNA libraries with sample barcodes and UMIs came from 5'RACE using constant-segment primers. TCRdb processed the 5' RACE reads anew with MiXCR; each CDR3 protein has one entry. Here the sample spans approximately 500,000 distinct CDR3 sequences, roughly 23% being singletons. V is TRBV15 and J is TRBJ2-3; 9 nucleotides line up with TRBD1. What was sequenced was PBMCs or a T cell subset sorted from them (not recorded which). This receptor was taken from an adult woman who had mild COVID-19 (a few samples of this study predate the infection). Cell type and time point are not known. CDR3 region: CATSRDLGQGGDTQYF. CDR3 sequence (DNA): TGTGCCACCAGCAGAGATCTGGGACAGGGAGGAGATACGCAGTATTTT.